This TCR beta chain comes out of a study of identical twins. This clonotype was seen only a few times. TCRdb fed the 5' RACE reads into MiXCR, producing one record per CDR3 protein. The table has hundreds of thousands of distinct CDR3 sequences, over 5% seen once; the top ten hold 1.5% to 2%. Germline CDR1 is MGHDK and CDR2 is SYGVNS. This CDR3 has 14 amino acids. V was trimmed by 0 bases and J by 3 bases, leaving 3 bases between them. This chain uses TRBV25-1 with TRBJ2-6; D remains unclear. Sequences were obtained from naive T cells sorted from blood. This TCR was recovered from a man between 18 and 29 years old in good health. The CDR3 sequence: CASSEYNGANVLTF. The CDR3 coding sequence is TGTGCCAGCAGTGAATATAATGGGGCCAACGTCCTGACTTTC.